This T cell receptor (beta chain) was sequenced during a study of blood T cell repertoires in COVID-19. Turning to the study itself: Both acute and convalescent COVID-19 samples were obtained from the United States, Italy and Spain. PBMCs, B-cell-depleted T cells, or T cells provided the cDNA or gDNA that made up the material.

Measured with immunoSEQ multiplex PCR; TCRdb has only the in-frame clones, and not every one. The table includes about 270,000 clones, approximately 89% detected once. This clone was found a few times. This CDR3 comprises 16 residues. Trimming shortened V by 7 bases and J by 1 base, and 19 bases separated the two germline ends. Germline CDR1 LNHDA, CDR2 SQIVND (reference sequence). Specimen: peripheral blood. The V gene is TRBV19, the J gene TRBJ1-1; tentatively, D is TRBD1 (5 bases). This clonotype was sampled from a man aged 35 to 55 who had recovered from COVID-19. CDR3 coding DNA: TGTGCCAGTACCCCATTTAAGGGGCAGGGGAACACTGAAGCTTTCTTT. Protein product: CASTPFKGQGNTEAFF.